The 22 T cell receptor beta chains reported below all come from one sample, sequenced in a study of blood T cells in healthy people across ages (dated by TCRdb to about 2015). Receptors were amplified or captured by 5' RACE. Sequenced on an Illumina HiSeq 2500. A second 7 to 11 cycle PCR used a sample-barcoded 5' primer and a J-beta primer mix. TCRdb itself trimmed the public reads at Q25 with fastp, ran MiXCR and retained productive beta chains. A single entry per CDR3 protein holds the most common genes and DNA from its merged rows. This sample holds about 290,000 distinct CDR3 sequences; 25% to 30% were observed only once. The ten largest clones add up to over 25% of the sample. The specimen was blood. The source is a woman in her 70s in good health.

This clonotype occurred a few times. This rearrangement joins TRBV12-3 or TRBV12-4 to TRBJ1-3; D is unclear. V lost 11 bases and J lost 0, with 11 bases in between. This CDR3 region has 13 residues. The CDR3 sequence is CALRANSGNTIYF. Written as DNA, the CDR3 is TGTGCCTTGCGGGCTAACTCTGGAAACACCATATATTTT.

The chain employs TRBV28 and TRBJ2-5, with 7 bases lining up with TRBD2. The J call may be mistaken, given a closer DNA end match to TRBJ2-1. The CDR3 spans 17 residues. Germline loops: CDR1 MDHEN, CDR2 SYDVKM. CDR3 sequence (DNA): TGTGCCAGCAGTTCCCTCGGGGAGGGCCATGAAGGCAATGAGCAGTTCTTC. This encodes CASSSLGEGHEGNEQFF.

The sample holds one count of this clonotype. CDR3 sequence (DNA): TGTGCCAGCAGTTTTGGATTCAGTGAAGCTTTCTTT. This codes for CASSFGFSEAFF. This rearrangement joins TRBV7-9 to TRBJ1-1; D not certain. Trimming pared 6 bases from V and 7 bases from J, leaving 12 bases between. This CDR3 is built from 12 residues. Germline V gene data show CDR1 as SEHNR and CDR2 as FQNEAQ (reference sequence).

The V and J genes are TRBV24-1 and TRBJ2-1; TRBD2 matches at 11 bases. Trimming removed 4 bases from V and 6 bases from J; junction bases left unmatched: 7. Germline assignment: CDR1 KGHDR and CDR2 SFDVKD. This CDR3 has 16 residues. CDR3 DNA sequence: TGTGCCACCAGTGACCCCCGACTAGCGGGAATCAATGAGCAGTTCTTC. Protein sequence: CATSDPRLAGINEQFF.

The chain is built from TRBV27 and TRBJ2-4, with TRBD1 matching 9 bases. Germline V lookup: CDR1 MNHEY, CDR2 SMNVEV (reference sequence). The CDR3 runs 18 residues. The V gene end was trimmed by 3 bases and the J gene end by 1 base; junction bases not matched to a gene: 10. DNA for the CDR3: TGTGCCAGCAGTTTCTCGGGACAGGGAAGGTGGGCCAAAAACATTCAGTACTTC. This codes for CASSFSGQGRWAKNIQYF.

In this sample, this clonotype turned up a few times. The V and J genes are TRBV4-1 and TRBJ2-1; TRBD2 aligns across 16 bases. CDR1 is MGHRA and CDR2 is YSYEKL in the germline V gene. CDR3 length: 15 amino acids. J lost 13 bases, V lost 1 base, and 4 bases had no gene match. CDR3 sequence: CASSQGGTSGRAQFF. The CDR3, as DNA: TGCGCCAGCAGCCAAGGCGGGACTAGCGGGAGGGCCCAGTTCTTC.

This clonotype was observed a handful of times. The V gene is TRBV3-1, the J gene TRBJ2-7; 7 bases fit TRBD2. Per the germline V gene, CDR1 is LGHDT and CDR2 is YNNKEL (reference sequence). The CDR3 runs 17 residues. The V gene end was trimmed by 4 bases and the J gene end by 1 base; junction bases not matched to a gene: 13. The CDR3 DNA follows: TGTGCCAGCAGCCCACGACCCCAACTAGCGAAGTCCTACGAGCAGTACTTC. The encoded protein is CASSPRPQLAKSYEQYF.

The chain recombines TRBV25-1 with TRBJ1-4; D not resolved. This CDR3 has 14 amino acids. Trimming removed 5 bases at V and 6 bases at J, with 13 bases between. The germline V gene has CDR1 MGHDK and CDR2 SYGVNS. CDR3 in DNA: TGTGCCAGCAGTCCCGACCGTGGGCATGAAAAACTGTTTTTT. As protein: CASSPDRGHEKLFF.

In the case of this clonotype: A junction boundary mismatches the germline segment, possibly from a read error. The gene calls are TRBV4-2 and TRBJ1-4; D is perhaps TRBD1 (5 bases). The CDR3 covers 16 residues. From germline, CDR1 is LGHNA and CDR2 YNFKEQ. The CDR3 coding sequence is TGTGCCAGCAGCCAAGAGGTGACAGTCCGCAATGTAAAACTGTTTTTT. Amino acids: CASSQEVTVRNVKLFF.

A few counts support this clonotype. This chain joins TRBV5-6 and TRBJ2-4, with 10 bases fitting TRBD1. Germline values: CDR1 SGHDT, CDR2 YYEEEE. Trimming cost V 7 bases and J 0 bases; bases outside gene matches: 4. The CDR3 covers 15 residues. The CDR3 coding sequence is TGTGCCAGCGCGGGACAGGGGCTAGCCAAAAACATTCAGTACTTC. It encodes CASAGQGLAKNIQYF.

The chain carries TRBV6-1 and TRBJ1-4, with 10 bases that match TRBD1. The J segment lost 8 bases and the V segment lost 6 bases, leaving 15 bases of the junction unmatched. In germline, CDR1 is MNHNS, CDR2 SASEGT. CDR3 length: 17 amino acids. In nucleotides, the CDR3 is TGTGCCAGCAGACGATCCTTCGGGGGGACAGGGGAGGAAAAACTGTTTTTT. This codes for CASRRSFGGTGEEKLFF.

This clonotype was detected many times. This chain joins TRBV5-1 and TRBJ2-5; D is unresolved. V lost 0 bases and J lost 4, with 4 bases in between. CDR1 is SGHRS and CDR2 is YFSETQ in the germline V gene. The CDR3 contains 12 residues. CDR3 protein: CASSLVSETQYF. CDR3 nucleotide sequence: TGCGCCAGCAGCTTGGTATCAGAGACCCAGTACTTC.

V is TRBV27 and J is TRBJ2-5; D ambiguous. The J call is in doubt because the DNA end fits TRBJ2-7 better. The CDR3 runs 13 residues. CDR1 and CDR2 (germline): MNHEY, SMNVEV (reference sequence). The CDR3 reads CASSFSPSYEQYF. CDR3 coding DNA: TGTGCCAGCAGTTTCTCCCCCTCCTACGAGCAGTACTTC.

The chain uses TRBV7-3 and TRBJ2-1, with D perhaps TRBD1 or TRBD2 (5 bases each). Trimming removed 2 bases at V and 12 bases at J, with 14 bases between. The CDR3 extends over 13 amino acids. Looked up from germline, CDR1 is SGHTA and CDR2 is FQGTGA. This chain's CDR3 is CASSLGALGAQFF. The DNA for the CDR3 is TGTGCCAGCAGCTTAGGGGCCCTCGGGGCGCAGTTCTTC.

The CDR3 sequence: CASSRDRGDEQYF. The CDR3 coding sequence is TGTGCCAGCAGCCGGGACAGGGGGGACGAGCAGTACTTC. This chain links TRBV13 with TRBJ2-5, with 11 positions matching TRBD1. The J call may be wrong; the DNA end is better matched by TRBJ2-7. Germline-derived CDR1 and CDR2 are PRHDT and FYEKMQ (reference sequence). The CDR3 sequence is 13 residues long.

The CDR3 bases are TGTGCCAGCAGTTTAGGACAGGGTGGCAGTGAGCAGTACTTC. It translates to CASSLGQGGSEQYF. The chain is built from TRBV28 and TRBJ2-5, with 8 bases that match TRBD1. The CDR3 spans 14 residues. Germline V gives CDR1 MDHEN, CDR2 SYDVKM. The V segment lost 2 bases and the J segment 11 bases; nucleotides outside the gene matches: 10.

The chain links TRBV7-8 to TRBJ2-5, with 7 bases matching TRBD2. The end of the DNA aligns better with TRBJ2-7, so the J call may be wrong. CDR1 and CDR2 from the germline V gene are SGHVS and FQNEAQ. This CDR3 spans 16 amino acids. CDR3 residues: CASSLSQRGHRGEQYF. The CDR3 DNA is TGTGCCAGCAGCTTATCTCAGCGGGGCCATAGGGGCGAGCAGTACTTC.

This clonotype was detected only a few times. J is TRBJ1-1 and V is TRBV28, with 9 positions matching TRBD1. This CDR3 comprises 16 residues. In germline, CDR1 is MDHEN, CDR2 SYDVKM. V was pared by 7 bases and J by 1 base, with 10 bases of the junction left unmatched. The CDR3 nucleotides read TGTGCCAGCACCCGGGGACAGGGCGGCAGGAACACTGAAGCTTTCTTT. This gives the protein CASTRGQGGRNTEAFF.

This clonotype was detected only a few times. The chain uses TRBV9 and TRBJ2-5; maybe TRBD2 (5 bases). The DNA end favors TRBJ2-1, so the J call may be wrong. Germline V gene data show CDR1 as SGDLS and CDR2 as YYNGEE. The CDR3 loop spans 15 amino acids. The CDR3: CASSPSGGMHNEQFF. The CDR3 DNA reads TGTGCCAGCAGCCCCAGCGGTGGGATGCACAATGAGCAGTTCTTC.

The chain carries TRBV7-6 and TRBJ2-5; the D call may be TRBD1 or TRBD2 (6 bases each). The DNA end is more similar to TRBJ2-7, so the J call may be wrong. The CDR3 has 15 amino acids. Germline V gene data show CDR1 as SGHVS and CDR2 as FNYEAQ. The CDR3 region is CASSLSGGPGYEQYF. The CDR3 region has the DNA TGTGCCAGCAGCTTAAGTGGGGGGCCTGGCTACGAGCAGTACTTC.

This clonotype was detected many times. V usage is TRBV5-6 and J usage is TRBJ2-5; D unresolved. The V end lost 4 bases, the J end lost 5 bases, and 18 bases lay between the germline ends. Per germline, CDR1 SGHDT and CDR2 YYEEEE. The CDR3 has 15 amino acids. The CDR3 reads CASSPWKGRRETQYF. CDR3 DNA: TGTGCCAGCAGCCCCTGGAAAGGGCGACGGGAGACCCAGTACTTC.

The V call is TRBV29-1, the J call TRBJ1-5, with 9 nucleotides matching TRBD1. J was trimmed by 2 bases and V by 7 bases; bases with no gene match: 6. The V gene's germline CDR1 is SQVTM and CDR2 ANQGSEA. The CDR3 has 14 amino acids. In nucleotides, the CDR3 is TGCAGCGCCGGGACAGGGACAGGCAATCAGCCCCAGCATTTT. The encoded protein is CSAGTGTGNQPQHF.